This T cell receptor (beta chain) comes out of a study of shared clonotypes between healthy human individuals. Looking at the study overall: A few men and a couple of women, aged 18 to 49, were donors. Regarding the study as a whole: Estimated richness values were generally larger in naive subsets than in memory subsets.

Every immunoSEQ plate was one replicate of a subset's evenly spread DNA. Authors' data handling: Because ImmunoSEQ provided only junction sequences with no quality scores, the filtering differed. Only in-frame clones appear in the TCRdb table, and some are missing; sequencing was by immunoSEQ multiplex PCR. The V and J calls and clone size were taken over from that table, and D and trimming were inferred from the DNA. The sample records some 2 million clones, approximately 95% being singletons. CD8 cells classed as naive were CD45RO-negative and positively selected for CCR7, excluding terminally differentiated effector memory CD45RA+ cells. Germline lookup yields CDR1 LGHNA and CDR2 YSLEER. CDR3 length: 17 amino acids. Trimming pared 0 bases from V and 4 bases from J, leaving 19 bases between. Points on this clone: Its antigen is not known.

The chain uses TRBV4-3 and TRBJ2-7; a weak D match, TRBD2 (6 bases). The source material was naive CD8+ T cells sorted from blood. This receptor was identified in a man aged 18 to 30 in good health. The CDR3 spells CASSQDNGRGTAYEQYF. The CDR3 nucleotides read TGCGCCAGCAGCCAAGACAACGGGCGGGGCACGGCGTACGAGCAGTACTTC.